The rows below give T cell receptor beta chains drawn from one sample of a study of blood T cell repertoires in COVID-19. Assay used: immunoSEQ multiplex PCR; TCRdb lists only in-frame clones, some missing. This table holds roughly 100,000 clones, approximately 80% found once. Specimen: peripheral blood. These receptors originate from a man between 65 and 80 years old with acute or convalescent COVID-19. Each CDR3 is given without its conserved first and last residue. The D gene is left open where the match is weak.

>TRBD2|TRBJ2-7|TRBV19
ASSISGALGQY
>.|TRBJ2-1|TRBV3-1/TRBV3-2
ASSQDSTGNEQF
>.|TRBJ1-4|TRBV2
ASSVGGLREKLF
>.|TRBJ2-7|TRBV3-1/TRBV3-2
ASSHRARATSYEQY
>.|TRBJ2-1|TRBV19
ASSIPLVANEQF
>TRBD2|TRBJ2-5|TRBV5-6
ASSRKGGEETQY
>TRBD2|TRBJ2-5|TRBV7-7
ASSSGTSGSRETQY
>TRBD2|TRBJ2-3|TRBV6-1
ASSEARIGLAGDTQY
>TRBD1|TRBJ1-5|TRBV7-8
ASSFGQGNSNQPQH
>TRBD1|TRBJ1-1|TRBV6-4
ASSTGQGVRWNTEAF
>.|TRBJ2-1|TRBV30
AWSASRGEQF
>.|TRBJ1-2|TRBV28
ASSSGGGGYT
>.|TRBJ1-2|TRBV19
ASSPGGKSYT
>.|TRBJ2-1|TRBV5-1
ASSLGDNSYNEQF
>.|TRBJ2-3|TRBV6-2/TRBV6-3
ASSYFRGGGSTDTQY
>TRBD1|TRBJ1-6|TRBV5-1
ASSWAGDRETNSPLH
>.|TRBJ1-1|TRBV5-5
ASSPGTMNTEAF
>.|TRBJ2-5|TRBV7-2
ASSRQTQETQY
>.|TRBJ1-2|TRBV19
ASSIPGASYGYT
>TRBD2|TRBJ2-4|TRBV7-2
ASSLRGLAAWGIQY
>TRBD2|TRBJ2-3|TRBV5-1
ASSSNLAVTDTQY
>TRBD1|TRBJ2-2|TRBV7-3
ASSTYRGRDTGELF
>.|TRBJ1-1|TRBV3-1/TRBV3-2
ASSQERLQGRKEAF
>TRBD2|TRBJ2-2|TRBV11-2
ASSSLAGGMQTGELF
>.|TRBJ2-3|TRBV6-5
ASRGLTSSTDTQY
>TRBD1|TRBJ1-2|TRBV19
ASKKDRGYGYT
>.|TRBJ2-3|TRBV6-5
ASSLLSRGRTDTQY
>TRBD1|TRBJ1-2|TRBV7-2
ASSYRDRRGGYT
>.|TRBJ1-6|TRBV7-9
ASSHYRVRRNSPLH
>.|TRBJ1-1|TRBV5-8
ASSLRGLVAF
>TRBD1|TRBJ2-2|TRBV6-5
ASSYDGQGARELF
>TRBD1|TRBJ1-1|TRBV6-5
ASRGTGGTNTEAF
>TRBD2|TRBJ2-7|TRBV7-8
ASSFLAGGEQY
>TRBD1|TRBJ2-7|TRBV7-2
ASSSDRELNEQY
>TRBD1|TRBJ1-2|TRBV25-1
ASRGTGTKDNYGYT
>.|TRBJ2-7|TRBV27
ASTFRPGDYEQY